The 5 T cell receptor beta chains reported below all come from one sample, sequenced in a study of CD8 T cells in Susac syndrome. Reverse transcription of roughly 0.5 to 1 ug RNA was performed with random hexamers. A single record per CDR3 protein comes from TCRdb applying MiXCR to the immunoSEQ multiplex PCR reads. Counted here are some 75,000 distinct CDR3 sequences, over 85% occurring once; the ten biggest clones make up around 0.45%. Source material: CD8+ T cells from PBMCs. All receptors derive from a human donor with Susac syndrome.

This chain joins TRBV28 and TRBJ1-5; TRBD1 is a possible D gene (6 bases). Trimming cost V 6 bases and J 7 bases, with 13 bases left between them. Germline CDR1 is MDHEN and CDR2 is SYDVKM. CDR3 length: 13 amino acids. The CDR3 nucleotides read TGTGCCAGCAGCCAGGACAGAGACCAGCCCCAGCATTTT. It translates to CASSQDRDQPQHF.

This chain connects TRBV20-1 to TRBJ2-1; 8 bases map to TRBD2. V shed 0 bases and J 2 bases; nucleotides not matched to a gene: 6. The CDR3 length is 16 residues. CDR1 and CDR2 from the germline V gene are DFQATT and SNEGSKA (reference sequence). The CDR3 bases are TGCAGTGCTAGAGATCGGTACGGGGGGGCCTACAATGAGCAGTTCTTC. This sequence encodes CSARDRYGGAYNEQFF.

The CDR3 coding sequence is TGTGCCAGCAGCGTAGACCCACGACAGGGTTCCTACAATGAGCAGTTCTTC. It is translated as CASSVDPRQGSYNEQFF. The J gene is TRBJ2-1, the V gene TRBV9; 7 bases align to TRBD1. The CDR3 runs 17 residues. Germline V lookup: CDR1 SGDLS, CDR2 YYNGEE. V lost 0 bases and J lost 1; bases outside the gene matches: 7.

With regard to this clonotype: Since the CDR3 does not end with the conserved phenylalanine or tryptophan, this likely comes from a read error. The DNA is left out, because the CDR3 cannot be placed on it with certainty; the CDR3 is given as TCRdb lists it. V is TRBV29-1 and J is TRBJ1-2; the tabulated D call, TRBD1, remains unverified against the DNA. The germline gives CDR1 SQVTM, CDR2 ANQGSEA. The CDR3 is 11 amino acids long, termini counted. The CDR3 is CSVETGGEIFL.

The chain carries TRBV21-1 and TRBJ2-2; the tabulated D call, TRBD2, remains unverified against the DNA. TRBV21-1 is deemed a pseudogene. The CDR3 contains 16 residues. In nucleotides, the CDR3 is TGTGCCAGCAGCAAAGCTTGGGAGGAGGACACCGGGGAGCTGTTTTTT. This translates into CASSKAWEEDTGELFF.